This T cell receptor (beta chain) stems from a study of shared clonotypes between healthy human individuals. Whole-study findings and limits: Sorted-subset sequencing was shown by rarefaction to be incomplete despite large depth. Naive subsets generally exceeded memory subsets in estimated richness.

Sorted-subset replicate PCR reactions contained approximately 190 ng DNA, corresponding to some 29,000 T cell genomes. Original analysis: Filtering differed since immunoSEQ provided only junctions, with no quality scores. Using immunoSEQ multiplex PCR, the repertoire was profiled, and TCRdb retains in-frame clones only, with some absent. Clone size and the V and J calls come from that table; the DNA yielded D and trimming. The repertoire holds 2,100,000 or so clones, with roughly 95% as singletons. After removal of 4 bases from V and 5 bases from J, the junction contained 6 bases not matched to a gene. CDR3 length: 14 amino acids. In germline, CDR1 is ENHRY, CDR2 SYGVKD. As for this clone: Its cognate antigen is unknown.

Sequencing was carried out using naive CD4+ T cells sorted from blood. Specified subset: CD45RA+ positively selected. The V and J genes are TRBV10-3 and TRBJ2-5, with TRBD2 matching 8 bases. The TCR comes from a young man in good health. The CDR3 DNA reads TGTGCCATCAGTGGGCGGACTAGCAGTGAGACCCAGTACTTC. Protein sequence: CAISGRTSSETQYF.